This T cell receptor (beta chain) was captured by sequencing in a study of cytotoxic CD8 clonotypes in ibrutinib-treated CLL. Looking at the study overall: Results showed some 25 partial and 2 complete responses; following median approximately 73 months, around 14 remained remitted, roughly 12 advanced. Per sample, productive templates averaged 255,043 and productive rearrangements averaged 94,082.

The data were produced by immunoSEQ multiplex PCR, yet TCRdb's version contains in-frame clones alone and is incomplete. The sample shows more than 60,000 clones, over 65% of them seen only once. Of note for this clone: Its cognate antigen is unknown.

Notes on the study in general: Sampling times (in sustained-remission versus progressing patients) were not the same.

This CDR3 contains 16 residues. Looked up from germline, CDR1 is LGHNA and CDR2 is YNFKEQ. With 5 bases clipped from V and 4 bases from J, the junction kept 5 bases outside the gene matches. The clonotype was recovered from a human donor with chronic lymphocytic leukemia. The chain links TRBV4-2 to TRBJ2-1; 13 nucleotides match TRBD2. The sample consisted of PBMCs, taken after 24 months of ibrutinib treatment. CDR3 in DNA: TGTGCCAGCAGCTATTCGACTAGCGGGGGGTACAATGAGCAGTTCTTC. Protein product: CASSYSTSGGYNEQFF.